This T cell receptor beta chain came from a study of cytomegalovirus exposure and HLA in healthy donors. Study-wide points: Later, an analysis showed that TCR beta chains associated with HLA were more clonally expanded than others that were equally common. Rarity marked most TCR sequences, yet some public TCRs occurred in many donors.

The PCR was carried out with 60 Vbeta primers and 13 Jbeta primers. Clones were read by immunoSEQ multiplex PCR, and TCRdb kept only the in-frame ones, dropping some. This repertoire includes some 62,000 clones. CDR1 is MNHEY and CDR2 is SVGAGI in the germline V gene. This CDR3 spans 14 amino acids. V lost 0 bases and J lost 4, with 7 bases in between. Comments on this clone: As yet, its antigen is unknown.

The V and J genes are TRBV6-5 and TRBJ1-5; no clear D gene. The source material was PBMCs. The clonotype comes from a man between 25 and 39 years old in good health and CMV-seropositive. The CDR3 coding sequence is TGTGCCAGCAGTTACTCGTTTCGGAATCAGCCCCAGCATTTT. The encoded protein is CASSYSFRNQPQHF.